This T cell receptor beta chain stems from a study of blood T cell repertoires in COVID-19. This table comes from immunoSEQ multiplex PCR, and its TCRdb copy is limited to in-frame clones, with some not included. The table lists 380,000 or so clones, 65% to 90% of them singletons. The V segment lost 2 bases and the J segment 2 bases; nucleotides outside the gene matches: 5. The CDR3 has 16 residues. CDR1 and CDR2 (germline): SGHRS, YFSETQ. This TCR was recovered from a woman in her sixties with COVID-19, enrolled during active disease. The J gene is TRBJ2-2, the V gene TRBV5-1, with TRBD1 matching over 8 bases. The sample consisted of peripheral blood. The CDR3 reads CASSFSGTGNTGELFF. DNA for the CDR3: TGCGCCAGCAGCTTTTCCGGGACAGGTAACACCGGGGAGCTGTTTTTT. The full variable domain, its missing parts supplied by reference TRBV5-1 and TRBJ2-2, is KAGVTQTPRYLIKTRGQQVTLSCSPISGHRSVSWYQQTPGQGLQFLFEYFSETQRNKGNFPGRFSGRQFSNSRSEMNVSTLELGDSALYLCASSFSGTGNTGELFFGEGSRLTVL.